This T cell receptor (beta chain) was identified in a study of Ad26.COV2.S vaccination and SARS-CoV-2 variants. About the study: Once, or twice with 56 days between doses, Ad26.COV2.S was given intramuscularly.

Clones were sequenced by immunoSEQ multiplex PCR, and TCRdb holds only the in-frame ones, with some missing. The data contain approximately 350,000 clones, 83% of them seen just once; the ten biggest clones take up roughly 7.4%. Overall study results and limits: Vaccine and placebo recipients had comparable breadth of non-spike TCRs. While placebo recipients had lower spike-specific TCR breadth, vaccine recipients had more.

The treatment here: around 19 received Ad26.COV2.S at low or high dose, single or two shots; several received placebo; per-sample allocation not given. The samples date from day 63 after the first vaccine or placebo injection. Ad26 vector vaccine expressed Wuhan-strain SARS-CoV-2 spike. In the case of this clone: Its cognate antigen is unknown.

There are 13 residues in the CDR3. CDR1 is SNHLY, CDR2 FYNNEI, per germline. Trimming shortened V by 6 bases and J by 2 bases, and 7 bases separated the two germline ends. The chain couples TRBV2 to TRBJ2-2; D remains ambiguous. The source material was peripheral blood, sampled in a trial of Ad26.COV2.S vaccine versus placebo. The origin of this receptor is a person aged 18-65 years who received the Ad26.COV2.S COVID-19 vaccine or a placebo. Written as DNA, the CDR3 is TGTGCCAGCAGCGGCGACAACACCGGGGAGCTGTTTTTT. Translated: CASSGDNTGELFF.